Sequencing of this TCR beta chain was carried out in a study of cytotoxic CD8 clonotypes in ibrutinib-treated CLL. About the research overall: After treatment lasting a median 12 months, range 6 to 36, response samples were collected.

The assay was immunoSEQ multiplex PCR, and TCRdb's table has in-frame clones only and misses some. Found here are nearly 100,000 clones, roughly 80% of them singletons; the top ten hold about 32%. The table lists this clone with a few counts. The germline V gene has CDR1 SEHNR and CDR2 FQNEAQ (reference sequence). CDR3 length: 17 amino acids. The V end lost 5 bases, the J end lost 0 bases, and 17 bases lay between the germline ends. This clonotype was obtained from a human donor with chronic lymphocytic leukemia. V gene TRBV7-9 combines with J gene TRBJ2-1, with D possibly being TRBD2 (5 bases). The sequencing used PBMCs, collected after 12 months of ibrutinib treatment. CDR3 in DNA: TGTGCCAGCAGCAGAAAGTCAGGAACTAGCTCCTACAATGAGCAGTTCTTC. Translation gives CASSRKSGTSSYNEQFF.